A single sample is the source of the 6 T cell receptor beta chains below, sequenced in a study of CD8+ T cells in alopecia areata. The treatment is: oral pan-JAK inhibitor, 5-10 mg twice daily. The authors extracted RNA and reverse transcribed it into cDNA as the sequencing template. Generated by immunoSEQ multiplex PCR, the TCRdb table keeps only in-frame clones and is missing some. Among roughly 220,000 clones listed, around two fifths were seen once. Sequenced material: CD4+ T cells sorted from blood, taken between weeks 30 and 35, from a patient treated with tofacitinib. All receptors derive from a human donor with alopecia areata.

The chain joins TRBV6-5 to TRBJ1-2, with D unresolved. Per the germline V gene, CDR1 is MNHEY and CDR2 is SVGAGI. Trimming took off 10 bases at V and 2 bases at J, with 8 bases between the two ends. This CDR3 region has 11 residues. In DNA, the CDR3 is TGTGCCATCGGTGGGAACTATGGCTACACCTTC. This encodes CAIGGNYGYTF.

This chain connects TRBV6-1 to TRBJ1-1; 8 nucleotides align to TRBD1. Germline assignment: CDR1 MNHNS and CDR2 SASEGT. This CDR3 comprises 13 residues. The V and J ends lost 10 bases and 1 base, in that order; junction bases with no gene match: 5. The DNA of the CDR3 is TGTGCCACCCAGGGGGCCCGGAACACTGAAGCTTTCTTT. This encodes CATQGARNTEAFF.

The chain recombines TRBV30 with TRBJ1-4; a weak D match, TRBD1 (5 bases). This CDR3 is built from 13 residues. Germline CDR1 reads GTSNPN; CDR2 reads SVGIG (reference sequence). Between the trimmed V and J ends, which lost 1 base and 4 bases, there was a span of 7 bases. This chain's CDR3 is CAWSGQGNEKLFF. In DNA form, the CDR3 reads TGTGCCTGGAGTGGCCAGGGTAATGAAAAACTGTTTTTT.

This clone was observed a few times. The CDR3 region has the DNA TGCGCCAGCAGCGTGGTCAATAGCGGGAGAACGCAGACCCAGTACTTC. It specifies CASSVVNSGRTQTQYF. The chain has TRBV5-1 and TRBJ2-5; 9 bases map to TRBD2. The CDR3 extends over 16 amino acids. With 4 bases clipped from V and 6 bases from J, the junction kept 13 bases outside the gene matches. Germline V gene lookup returns CDR1 SGHRS and CDR2 YFSETQ.

This clone was seen more than once but under ten times. The chain uses TRBV10-3 and TRBJ2-7; 7 bases line up with TRBD1. Unmatched junction bases numbered 11, after V lost 11 bases and J lost 4 bases. The germline V gene encodes CDR1 ENHRY and CDR2 SYGVKD. The length of the CDR3 is 13 residues. CDR3 protein: CAVKTPGGYEQYF. CDR3 DNA: TGTGCCGTCAAGACTCCAGGGGGATACGAGCAGTACTTC.

CDR3 sequence: CAWSVLGEEKLFF. CDR3 nucleotide sequence: TGTGCCTGGAGTGTGCTCGGGGAAGAAAAACTGTTTTTT. The chain carries TRBV30 and TRBJ1-4; unclear D gene. CDR1 and CDR2 from the germline V gene are GTSNPN and SVGIG (reference sequence). This CDR3 has 13 residues. The V end lost 0 bases, the J end lost 8 bases, and 10 bases lay between the germline ends.